The entry that follows covers one T cell receptor (beta chain) sequence. The data were taken from a study of tumor-infiltrating lymphocytes in primary liver carcinoma. RNA was extracted from whole blood without cell sorting, alongside germline DNA. With 500 to 650 ng total RNA as template and a constant-region primer, TCR beta cDNA was made. What produced the TCR beta libraries was three nested multiplex PCR rounds using slightly modified ARM-PCR. In TCRdb, the multiplex PCR reads were re-called with MiXCR into one record per CDR3 protein. In the table there are under 200,000 distinct CDR3 sequences, approximately 65% of which are singletons. The sequence was collected from a woman aged 55-70 years with primary liver carcinoma and hepatitis B virus infection. The sequencing sample was made of peripheral blood.

The CDR3 DNA sequence: TGCGCCAGCAGCGTAAGCGGGAAAACCTACAATGAGCAGTTCTTC. As protein: CASSVSGKTYNEQFF. The chain combines TRBV5-1 with TRBJ2-1; 7 bases are a match to TRBD2. V lost 4 bases to trimming and J lost 2 bases; unmatched junction nucleotides: 6. CDR1 is SGHRS and CDR2 is YFSETQ in the germline V gene. The CDR3 is made up of 15 amino acids.